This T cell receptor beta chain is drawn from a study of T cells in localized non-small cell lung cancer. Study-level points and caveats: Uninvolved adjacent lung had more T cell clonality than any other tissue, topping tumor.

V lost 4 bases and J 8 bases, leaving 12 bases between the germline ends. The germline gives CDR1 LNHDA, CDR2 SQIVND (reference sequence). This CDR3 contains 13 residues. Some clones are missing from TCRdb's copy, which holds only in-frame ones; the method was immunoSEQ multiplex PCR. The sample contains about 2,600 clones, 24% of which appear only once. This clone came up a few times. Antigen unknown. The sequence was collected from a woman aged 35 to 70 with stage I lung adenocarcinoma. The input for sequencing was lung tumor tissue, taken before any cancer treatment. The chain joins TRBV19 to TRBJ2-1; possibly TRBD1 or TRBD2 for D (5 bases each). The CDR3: CASSNPGRYEQFF. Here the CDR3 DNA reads TGTGCCAGTAGTAACCCGGGACGCTATGAGCAGTTCTTC.